This entry lists 11 T cell receptor beta chains sequenced from one sample in a study of regulatory T cells in long-lasting Graves disease. For TCR beta, libraries came from iRepertoire HTBI primers and Arm-PCR of CDR3 regions. Each CDR3 protein gets one entry after TCRdb re-called the multiplex PCR reads with MiXCR. The sample yields 400,000 to 500,000 distinct CDR3 sequences, 15% seen once. Described time point: newly diagnosed GD, antithyroid drugs for less than 3 months. Scientists built the TCR library using RNA that was extracted from PBMCs. Separately, the same data were catalogued under a study of T cells in Graves' hyperthyroidism and ophthalmopathy.

The specimen comprised peripheral blood mononuclear cells (PBMCs), sampled at new diagnosis, from a patient treated with antithyroid drugs. The source is a woman in her 30s with Graves disease.

This clonotype was found many times. The J gene is TRBJ2-1, the V gene TRBV3-1; D is perhaps TRBD2 (6 bases). Germline CDR1 is LGHDT and CDR2 is YNNKEL (reference sequence). Trimming took off 4 bases at V and 9 bases at J, with 16 bases between the two ends. The CDR3 has 14 residues. The CDR3 here is CASSPSPASAEQFF. In DNA form, the CDR3 reads TGTGCCAGCAGCCCCTCCCCCGCTAGCGCTGAGCAGTTCTTC.

The J gene is TRBJ2-1, the V gene TRBV12-3 or TRBV12-4; 12 bases fit TRBD2. The trim removed 7 bases at V and 10 bases at J, leaving 8 bases unmatched. The CDR3 length is 14 residues. CDR3 region: CASIPTSGSSEQFF. The CDR3 coding sequence is TGTGCCAGCATCCCGACTAGCGGGAGTAGCGAGCAGTTCTTC.

About this clonotype itself: A much larger clonotype is one base distant, so this may be a read error. This chain uses TRBV7-9 with TRBJ2-3, with D tentatively TRBD1 (5 bases). The V gene lost 1 base and the J gene lost 6 bases, with 14 bases spanning the gap. The CDR3 runs to 15 residues. Germline CDR1 and CDR2: SEHNR and FQNEAQ (reference sequence). The CDR3, as DNA: TGTGCCAGCAGCTTAGGCAGGGCCTCATGGGATACGCAGTATTTT. Translated, it gives CASSLGRASWDTQYF.

In this sample, this clonotype turned up many times. This chain links TRBV11-2 with TRBJ2-1; D uncertain. The CDR3 runs 15 residues. CDR1 is SGHAT and CDR2 is FQNNGV in the germline V gene. V lost 1 base and J 8 bases, leaving 15 bases between the germline ends. The DNA for the CDR3 is TGTGCCAGCAGCTTAGCGTTCGACGGTGGGGATGAGCAGTTCTTC. Translating gives CASSLAFDGGDEQFF.

This clonotype was seen at least ten times. The chain has TRBV28 and TRBJ2-1, with 8 bases lining up with TRBD2. Germline CDR1 reads MDHEN; CDR2 reads SYDVKM. The V segment lost 1 base and the J segment 8 bases; nucleotides outside the gene matches: 7. The CDR3 spans 15 residues. The CDR3 DNA sequence: TGTGCCAGCAGTTTATCCCCCACGCGGGGGGATGAGCAGTTCTTC. Translating it yields CASSLSPTRGDEQFF. Using reference TRBV28 and TRBJ2-1 for the parts outside the CDR3, the full variable domain is DVKVTQSSRYLVKRTGEKVFLECVQDMDHENMFWYRQDPGLGLRLIYFSYDVKMKEKGDIPEGYSVSREKKERFSLILESASTNQTSMYLCASSLSPTRGDEQFFGPGTRLTVL.

This clonotype came up many times. The chain joins TRBV12-3 or TRBV12-4 to TRBJ2-1; D not resolved. Trimming left V 7 bases short and J 0 bases short, with 13 bases between. The CDR3 is 15 amino acids. CDR3 nucleotide sequence: TGTGCCAGCATCCCCCGAGCCGACTCCTACAATGAGCAGTTCTTC. Its translation: CASIPRADSYNEQFF.

This clonotype was counted many times. The chain links TRBV27 to TRBJ2-7, with D perhaps matching TRBD1 (6 bases). Looked up from germline, CDR1 is MNHEY and CDR2 is SMNVEV (reference sequence). The CDR3 totals 16 residues. Trimming took off 5 bases at V and 0 bases at J, with 17 bases between the two ends. The CDR3 loop reads CASSPLHRDGSYEQYF. CDR3 DNA: TGTGCCAGCAGTCCCCTCCACAGGGATGGCTCCTACGAGCAGTACTTC.

The sample holds many counts of this clonotype. V usage is TRBV11-2 and J usage is TRBJ2-4; TRBD1 matches 9 bases. CDR1 and CDR2 (germline): SGHAT, FQNNGV. V lost 5 bases to trimming and J lost 3 bases; unmatched junction nucleotides: 11. This CDR3 spans 17 amino acids. The CDR3 DNA reads as TGTGCCAGCAGCCCAGCCGTTGGACAGGGGTTCAAAAACATTCAGTACTTC. This encodes CASSPAVGQGFKNIQYF. The whole variable domain, filled in from reference TRBV11-2 and TRBJ2-4, reads EAGVAQSPRYKIIEKRQSVAFWCNPISGHATLYWYQQILGQGPKLLIQFQNNGVVDDSQLPKDRFSAERLKGVDSTLKIQPAKLEDSAVYLCASSPAVGQGFKNIQYFGAGTRLSVL.

This clonotype came up many times. The V gene is TRBV2, the J gene TRBJ2-3; D ambiguous. V lost 6 bases, J lost 4 bases, and 23 bases lay in between. Per the germline V gene, CDR1 is SNHLY and CDR2 is FYNNEI. CDR3 length: 17 residues. The CDR3 DNA is TGTGCCAGCAGAAAGGGCGCGTCTTTGGTGTCGGCAGATACGCAGTATTTT. It is translated as CASRKGASLVSADTQYF.

At least ten counts were recorded for this clonotype. The junction differs from germline at one of its ends, possibly a read error. This chain joins TRBV20-1 and TRBJ1-4, with D possibly matching TRBD1 (6 bases). The CDR3 is made up of 16 amino acids. Per the germline V gene, CDR1 is DFQATT and CDR2 is SNEGSKA (reference sequence). The CDR3 coding sequence is TGCAGTGCTAGGGTCGTTAGGCCAGGGGAGTTTGAAGAACTGTTTTTT. This encodes CSARVVRPGEFEELFF.

In its sample, this clonotype was seen many times. This chain uses TRBV20-1 with TRBJ2-7, with TRBD1 identical over 7 bases. CDR3 length equals 13 residues. CDR1 and CDR2 from the germline V gene are DFQATT and SNEGSKA (reference sequence). Trimming took 0 bases from V and 3 from J; bases not matched to a gene: 2. For the CDR3, the DNA is TGCAGTGCTAGAGAGACAGGGCGCTACGAGCAGTACTTC. This gives the protein CSARETGRYEQYF.